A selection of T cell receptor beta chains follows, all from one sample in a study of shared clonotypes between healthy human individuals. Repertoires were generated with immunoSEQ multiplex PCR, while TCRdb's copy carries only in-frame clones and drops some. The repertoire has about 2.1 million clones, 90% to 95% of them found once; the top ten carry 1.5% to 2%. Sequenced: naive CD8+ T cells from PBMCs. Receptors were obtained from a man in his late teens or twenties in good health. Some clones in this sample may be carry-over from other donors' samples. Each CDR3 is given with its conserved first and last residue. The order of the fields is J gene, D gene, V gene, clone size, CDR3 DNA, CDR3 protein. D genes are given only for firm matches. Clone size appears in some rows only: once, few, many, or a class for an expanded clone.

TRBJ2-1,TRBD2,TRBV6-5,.,TGTGCCAGCAGTTTCACGGGGCTAGCGGGAGTCAATGAGCAGTTCTTC,CASSFTGLAGVNEQFF
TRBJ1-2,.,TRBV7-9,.,TGTGCCAGCAGCTCGACCCTCCCGCGGACGGATGAGGGGAATGGCTACACCTTC,CASSSTLPRTDEGNGYTF
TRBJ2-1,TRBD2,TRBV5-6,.,TGTGCCAGCAGCCCTGGGGAGGGGAAGATTCTTAGTGAGCAGTTCTTC,CASSPGEGKILSEQFF
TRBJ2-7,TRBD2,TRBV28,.,TGTGCCAGCAGTTACACTAGCGGGGCCTACGAGCAGTACTTC,CASSYTSGAYEQYF
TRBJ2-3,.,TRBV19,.,TGTGCCAGTAGTATGGGGCATACGCAGTATTTT,CASSMGHTQYF
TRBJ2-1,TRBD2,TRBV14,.,TGTGCCAGCAGCCAAGATCTAGTGACTAGCGGGAGGGTCCTCAATGAGCAGTTCTTC,CASSQDLVTSGRVLNEQFF
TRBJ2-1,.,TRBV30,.,TGTGCCTGGACCGGACCGAAACTTATCTACAATGAGCAGTTCTTC,CAWTGPKLIYNEQFF
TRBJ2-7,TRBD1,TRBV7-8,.,TGTGCCAGCAGCTTAGCTCGGGACAGGCTTGACTACGAGCAGTACTTC,CASSLARDRLDYEQYF
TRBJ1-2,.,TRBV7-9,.,TGTGCCAGCAGCTTAGCGGGGGGCGGTTATGGCTACACCTTC,CASSLAGGGYGYTF
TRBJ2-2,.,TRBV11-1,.,TGTGCCAGCAGCTTAAGGAACACCGGGGAGCTGTTTTTT,CASSLRNTGELFF
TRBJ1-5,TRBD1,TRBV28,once,TGTGCCAGCAGAGACAGGGTTTACAATCAGCCCCAGCATTTT,CASRDRVYNQPQHF
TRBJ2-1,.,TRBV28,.,TGTGCCAGCTCCCCGCGGTCCTACAATGAGCAGTTCTTC,CASSPRSYNEQFF
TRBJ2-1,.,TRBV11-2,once,TGTGCCAGCAGCCCAATAAAGAATGAGCAGTTCTTC,CASSPIKNEQFF
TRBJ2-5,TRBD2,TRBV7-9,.,TGTGCCAGCAGCCTATCCGGGACTAGTTATGAGACCCAGTACTTC,CASSLSGTSYETQYF
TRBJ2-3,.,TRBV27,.,TGTGCCAGCAGTCGAGTTACTCCCGGGGGCACAGATACGCAGTATTTT,CASSRVTPGGTDTQYF
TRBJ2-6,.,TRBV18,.,TGTGCCAGCTCACCACCCGGGGCCACCATTAGTTCTGGGGCCAACGTCCTGACTTTC,CASSPPGATISSGANVLTF
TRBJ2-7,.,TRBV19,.,TGTGCCAGTAGTATTTCGAGACGGAGCTCCTACGAGCAGTACTTC,CASSISRRSSYEQYF
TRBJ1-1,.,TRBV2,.,TGTGCCGGAAGGACCGCCCTTGAAGCTTTCTTT,CAGRTALEAFF
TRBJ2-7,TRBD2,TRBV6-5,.,TGTGCCAGCAGTTACTCGATTGGGCTAGCGGTCTACGAGCAGTACTTC,CASSYSIGLAVYEQYF
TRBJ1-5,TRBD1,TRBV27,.,TGTGCCAGCAGTACAGGGGTGGGCAATCAGCCCCAGCATTTT,CASSTGVGNQPQHF
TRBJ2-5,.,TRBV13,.,TGTGCCAGCAGCTTAGCCGACAGGTCCTCCGCGGAGACCCAGTACTTC,CASSLADRSSAETQYF
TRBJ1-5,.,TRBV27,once,TGTGCCAGCAGTTTAGGATTCAATCAGCCCCAGCATTTT,CASSLGFNQPQHF
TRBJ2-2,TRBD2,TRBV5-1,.,TGCGCCAGCAGCCCAGCAAGCGGGAGGGGTACCGGGGAGCTGTTTTTT,CASSPASGRGTGELFF
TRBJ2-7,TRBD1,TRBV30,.,TGTGCCGCCTACAGGGGCCACGAGCAGTACTTC,CAAYRGHEQYF
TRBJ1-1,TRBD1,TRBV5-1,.,TGCGCCAGCAGCTTTCCCCCGGGACAGGGGGTCCGGAACACTGAAGCTTTCTTT,CASSFPPGQGVRNTEAFF
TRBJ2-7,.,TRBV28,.,TGTGCCAGCAGTCCGAACCCCAGCTACGAGCAGTACTTC,CASSPNPSYEQYF
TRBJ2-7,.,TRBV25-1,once,TGTGCCAGCAGCCTCGGACAGACCTACGAGCAGTACTTC,CASSLGQTYEQYF
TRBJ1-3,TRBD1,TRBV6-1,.,TGTGCCAGCAGTGATATACTGACGACAGGGCATAGAAACACCATATATTTT,CASSDILTTGHRNTIYF
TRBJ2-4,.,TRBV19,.,TGTGCCAGTAGGACTCCTGGGACACAAGCCAAAAACATTCAGTACTTC,CASRTPGTQAKNIQYF
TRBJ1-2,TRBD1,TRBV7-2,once,TGTGCCAGCAGCCCACATCCCGGGACAGGGGGTACTATCATCTATGGCTACACCTTC,CASSPHPGTGGTIIYGYTF
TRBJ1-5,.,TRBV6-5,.,TGTGCCAGCAGCCCCAGGGGTAATCAGCCCCAGCATTTT,CASSPRGNQPQHF
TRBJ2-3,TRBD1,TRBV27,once,TGTGCCAGCAGACCACAGGGGGACCTCACAGATACGCAGTATTTT,CASRPQGDLTDTQYF
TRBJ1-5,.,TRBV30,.,TGTGCCTGGGCGGCGGCAGACTATAGCAATCAGCCCCAGCATTTT,CAWAAADYSNQPQHF
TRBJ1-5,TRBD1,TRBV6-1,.,TGTGCCAGCAGGGGACAGGGAGTAAGTCAGCCCCAGCATTTT,CASRGQGVSQPQHF
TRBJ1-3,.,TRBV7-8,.,TGTGCCAGCAGCTTTGCGGAGGAGGGGGTCTACGGAAACACCATATATTTT,CASSFAEEGVYGNTIYF
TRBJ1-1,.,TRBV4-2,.,TGTGCCAGCAGCTTCGGGCCCCATGAAGCTTTCTTT,CASSFGPHEAFF
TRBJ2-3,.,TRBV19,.,TGTGCCAGTAGTATAACACCCCGGTTACTCTCGAACACAGATACGCAGTATTTT,CASSITPRLLSNTDTQYF
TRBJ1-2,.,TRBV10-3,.,TGTGCCATCAGTGGCCCCGACAGGAGTATTACTAACTATGGCTACACCTTC,CAISGPDRSITNYGYTF
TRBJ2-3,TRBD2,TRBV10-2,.,TGCGCCAGCCTACAAGGAGTAGCGGGGGCCCTTGATACGCAGTATTTT,CASLQGVAGALDTQYF
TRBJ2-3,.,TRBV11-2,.,TGTGCCAGCAGCCCCGGGGCGGGATTAACAGATACGCAGTATTTT,CASSPGAGLTDTQYF
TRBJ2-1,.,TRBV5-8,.,TGTGCCAGCAGCCGCCGCGTGAGACTCGGTACTGAGCAGTTCTTC,CASSRRVRLGTEQFF
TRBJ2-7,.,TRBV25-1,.,TGTGCCAGCGCCCAGACTAGCTCCTACGAGCAGTACTTC,CASAQTSSYEQYF
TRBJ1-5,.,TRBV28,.,TGTGCCAGCAGACAGGGAATAAGCAATCAGCCCCAGCATTTT,CASRQGISNQPQHF
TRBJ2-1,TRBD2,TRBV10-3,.,TGTGCCATCAGTGGAGGACTAGCGGGGCCACACAATGAGCAGTTCTTC,CAISGGLAGPHNEQFF
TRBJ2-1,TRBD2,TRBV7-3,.,TGTGCCAGCAGCTTAACTGCACTAGCGGGAGATTACAATGAGCAGTTCTTC,CASSLTALAGDYNEQFF
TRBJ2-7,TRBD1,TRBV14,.,TGTGCCAGCAGCCAAGTTATGGGGACAGCTTACGAGCAGTACTTC,CASSQVMGTAYEQYF
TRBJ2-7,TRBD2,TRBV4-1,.,TGCGCCAGCAGCCATCGGACCCGGGAGGGCCGCTCCTACGAGCAGTACTTC,CASSHRTREGRSYEQYF
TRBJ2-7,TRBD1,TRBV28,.,TGTGCCACCTCAGGGGGCTCCTACGAGCAGTACTTC,CATSGGSYEQYF
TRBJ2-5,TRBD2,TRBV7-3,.,TGTGCCAGCAGCCAGCCGGGACTAGCGGGAGGTGTAGAGACCCAGTACTTC,CASSQPGLAGGVETQYF
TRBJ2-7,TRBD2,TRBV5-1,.,TGCGCCAGCAGCTCAACTAACTTTAAAGCGGGAGTAGTCGAGCAGTACTTC,CASSSTNFKAGVVEQYF
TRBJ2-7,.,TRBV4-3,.,TGCGCCAGCAGCCAAGATCAAGGAGGTAGATACGAGCAGTACTTC,CASSQDQGGRYEQYF
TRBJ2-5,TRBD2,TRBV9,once,TGTGCCAGCAGCGTTTCCGGCGGGAGCGGGAAGACCCAGTACTTC,CASSVSGGSGKTQYF
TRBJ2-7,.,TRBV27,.,TGTGCCAGCAGTTTGTCGAGTACGTCGTACGGCGAGCAGTACTTC,CASSLSSTSYGEQYF
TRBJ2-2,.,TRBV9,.,TGTGCCAGCAGCCTGTGGGCTACGAACACCGGGGAGCTGTTTTTT,CASSLWATNTGELFF
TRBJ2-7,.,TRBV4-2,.,TGTGCCAGCAGCCAAGGGGGGCGGGACTACTTCTACGAGCAGTACTTC,CASSQGGRDYFYEQYF